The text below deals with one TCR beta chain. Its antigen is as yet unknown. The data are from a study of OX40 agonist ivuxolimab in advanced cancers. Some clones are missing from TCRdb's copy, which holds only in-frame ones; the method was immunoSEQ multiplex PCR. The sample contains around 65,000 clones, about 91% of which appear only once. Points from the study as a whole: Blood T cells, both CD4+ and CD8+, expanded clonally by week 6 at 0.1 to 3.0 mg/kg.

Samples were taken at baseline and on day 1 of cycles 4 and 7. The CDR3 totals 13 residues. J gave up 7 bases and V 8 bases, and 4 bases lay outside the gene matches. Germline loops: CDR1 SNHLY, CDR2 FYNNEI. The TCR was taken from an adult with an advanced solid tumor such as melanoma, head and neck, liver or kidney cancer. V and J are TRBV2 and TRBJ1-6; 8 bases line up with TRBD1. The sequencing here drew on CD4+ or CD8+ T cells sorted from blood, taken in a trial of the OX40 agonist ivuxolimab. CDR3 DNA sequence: TGTGCCAGCTTCGGACAGGGAAATTCACCCCTCCACTTT. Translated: CASFGQGNSPLHF. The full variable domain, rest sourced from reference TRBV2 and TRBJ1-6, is EPEVTQTPSHQVTQMGQEVILRCVPISNHLYFYWYRQILGQKVEFLVSFYNNEISEKSEIFDDQFSVERPDGSNFTLKIRSTKLEDSAMYFCASFGQGNSPLHFGNGTRLTVT.